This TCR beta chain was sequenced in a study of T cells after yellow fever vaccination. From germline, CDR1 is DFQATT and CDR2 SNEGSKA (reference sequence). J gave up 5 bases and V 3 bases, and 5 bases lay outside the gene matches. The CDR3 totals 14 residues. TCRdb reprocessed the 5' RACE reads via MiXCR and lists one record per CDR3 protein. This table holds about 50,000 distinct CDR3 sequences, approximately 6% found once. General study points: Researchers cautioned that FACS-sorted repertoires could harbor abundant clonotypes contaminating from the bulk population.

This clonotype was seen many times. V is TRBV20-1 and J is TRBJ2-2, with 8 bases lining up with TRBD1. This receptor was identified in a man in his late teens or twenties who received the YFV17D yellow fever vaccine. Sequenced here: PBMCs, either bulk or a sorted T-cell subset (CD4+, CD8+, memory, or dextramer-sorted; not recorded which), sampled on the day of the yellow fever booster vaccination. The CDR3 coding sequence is TGCAGTGCTAGCGACACAGGGGGGACCGGGGAGCTGTTTTTT. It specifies CSASDTGGTGELFF.